One sample yielded the 13 T cell receptor beta chains listed below, sequenced in a study of T cell responses to AZD1222 COVID-19 vaccine. The protocol was immunoSEQ multiplex PCR, while the TCRdb copy is restricted to in-frame clones and leaves out a portion. Among about 140,000 clones listed, roughly 90% were seen once. Sequenced here: peripheral blood, sampled on day 0 of AZD1222 vaccination. The receptors shown here come from an adult in good health.

The chain carries TRBV5-1 and TRBJ1-1; D is ambiguous. The ends were cut back, 0 bases at V and 1 base at J, with 10 bases in the middle. There are 15 residues in the CDR3. In germline, CDR1 is SGHRS, CDR2 YFSETQ. The CDR3, as DNA: TGCGCCAGCAGCTTGGAGGTCACTAAGAACACTGAAGCTTTCTTT. Encoded protein: CASSLEVTKNTEAFF.

The chain combines TRBV9 with TRBJ2-3, with unresolved D. V was trimmed by 0 bases and J by 2 bases, leaving 10 bases between them. Germline loops: CDR1 SGDLS, CDR2 YYNGEE. The length of the CDR3 is 15 residues. The CDR3 is CASSVGSRVTDTQYF. CDR3 DNA: TGTGCCAGCAGCGTAGGTTCCAGAGTCACAGATACGCAGTATTTT.

The DNA of the CDR3 is TGTGCCGGCGTCGTGCGGGAGGACCAAGAGACCCAGTACTTC. This translates into CAGVVREDQETQYF. V usage is TRBV30 and J usage is TRBJ2-5; TRBD2 aligns across 8 bases. CDR1 is GTSNPN, CDR2 SVGIG, per germline (reference sequence). V lost 8 bases to trimming and J lost 0 bases; unmatched junction nucleotides: 8. This CDR3 region has 14 residues.

DNA for the CDR3: TGTGCCAGCAGCCCGCCTGGTAGCGCCGAAGATACGCAGTATTTT. It codes for CASSPPGSAEDTQYF. The rearrangement links TRBV3-1 (or the pseudogene TRBV3-2) to TRBJ2-3; tentatively, D is TRBD2 (5 bases). This CDR3 region has 15 residues. The ends were cut back, 4 bases at V and 5 bases at J, with 16 bases in the middle. In germline, CDR1 is LGHDT, CDR2 YNNKEL (reference sequence).

The V and J genes are TRBV4-1 and TRBJ2-7; tentatively, D is TRBD1 or TRBD2 (5 bases each). V was clipped by 1 base and J by 4 bases, with 11 bases between them. The CDR3 length is 14 residues. CDR1 and CDR2 from the germline V gene are MGHRA and YSYEKL. CDR3 nucleotides: TGCGCCAGCAGCCAAGCCGGGACCGAATACGAGCAGTACTTC. Protein: CASSQAGTEYEQYF.

The rearrangement links TRBV7-6 to TRBJ2-1; TRBD2 is a possible D gene (5 bases). The length of the CDR3 is 15 residues. The germline gives CDR1 SGHVS, CDR2 FNYEAQ. V gave up 1 base and J gave up 0 bases, with 7 bases separating them. The CDR3 sequence: CASSLDGSSYNEQFF. The CDR3 DNA reads as TGTGCCAGCAGCTTAGATGGGAGCTCCTACAATGAGCAGTTCTTC.

V gene TRBV7-3 combines with J gene TRBJ2-3, with 12 bases identical to TRBD2. The CDR3 sequence is 15 residues long. The germline V gene has CDR1 SGHTA and CDR2 FQGTGA. Trimming took 8 bases from V and 3 from J; bases not matched to a gene: 6. CDR3 sequence reads: CASSWTSGITDTQYF. In DNA, the CDR3 is TGTGCCAGCTCCTGGACTAGCGGGATAACAGATACGCAGTATTTT.

The chain uses TRBV11-2 and TRBJ1-1; 9 positions match TRBD1. CDR1 and CDR2 (germline): SGHAT, FQNNGV. The junction had 8 bases not matched to a gene; V was cut back by 3 bases and J by 6 bases. CDR3 size: 15 residues. DNA of the CDR3: TGTGCCAGCAGCTTCGGTTCACAGGGGGCCGCTGAAGCTTTCTTT. Residues: CASSFGSQGAAEAFF.

J is TRBJ1-5 and V is TRBV7-9; D uncertain. The CDR3 runs to 19 residues. Trimming took 2 bases from V and 0 from J, leaving 20 bases between them. The germline V gene has CDR1 SEHNR and CDR2 FQNEAQ (reference sequence). The CDR3 bases are TGTGCCAGCAGCTTAATCCGCGGAGGTCCGCCATATAGCAATCAGCCCCAGCATTTT. Its translation is CASSLIRGGPPYSNQPQHF. Full variable domain (missing parts from reference TRBV7-9 and TRBJ1-5): DTGVSQNPRHKITKRGQNVTFRCDPISEHNRLYWYRQTLGQGPEFLTYFQNEAQLEKSRLLSDRFSAERPKGSFSTLEIQRTEQGDSAMYLCASSLIRGGPPYSNQPQHFGDGTRLSIL.

This clone was counted only a few times. For the CDR3, the DNA is TGTGCCAGCAGCATTACTAGAAACGAGCAGTACTTC. Its translation is CASSITRNEQYF. The V and J genes are TRBV5-6 and TRBJ2-7; weak D call: TRBD2 (5 bases). CDR3 length: 12 amino acids. The germline CDR1 and CDR2 sequences are SGHDT and YYEEEE. Deletions cut 4 bases from V and 5 bases from J, with 10 bases between.

V is TRBV28 and J is TRBJ1-1; TRBD1 agrees at 7 bases. The germline V gene encodes CDR1 MDHEN and CDR2 SYDVKM. The V and J ends lost 3 bases and 4 bases, in that order; junction bases with no gene match: 2. The CDR3 contains 13 residues. The CDR3 spells CASSLPGGTEAFF. The CDR3 coding sequence is TGTGCCAGCAGTTTGCCAGGGGGCACTGAAGCTTTCTTT.

The chain has TRBV28 and TRBJ2-3; no reliable D call. The V gene's germline CDR1 is MDHEN and CDR2 SYDVKM. The CDR3 sequence is 15 residues long. V was pared by 8 bases and J by 0 bases, with 15 bases between. CDR3 loop: CASSFSGYSTDTQYF. CDR3 nucleotide sequence: TGTGCCAGCTCCTTCTCGGGCTACAGCACAGATACGCAGTATTTT.

V usage is TRBV7-2 and J usage is TRBJ2-2; D gene unclear. The V gene lost 3 bases and the J gene lost 0 bases, with 8 bases spanning the gap. This CDR3 is 15 amino acids long. In germline, CDR1 is SGHTA, CDR2 FQGNSA. The CDR3 sequence is CASSFGPTNTGELFF. The CDR3 bases are TGTGCCAGCAGCTTTGGGCCTACGAACACCGGGGAGCTGTTTTTT.